This T cell receptor (beta chain) is from a study of radiation and T cells in renal cell carcinoma. About the study: Nephrectomy followed 15 Gy stereotactic body radiation by 4 weeks.

V was cut by 0 bases and J by 0 bases, with 8 bases left in between. CDR3 length: 15 residues. Germline CDR1 is WNHNN and CDR2 is SYGVQD (reference sequence). This clone was seen more than once but under ten times. Sample time point: baseline pretreatment blood. Treatment defined: 15 Gy SBRT to primary tumor, nephrectomy 4 weeks later. The assay was immunoSEQ multiplex PCR, and TCRdb's table has in-frame clones only and misses some. The data contain 87,000 or so clones, 80% to 90% of them singletons. This TCR came from a man aged 50-59 years with renal cell carcinoma. The material was blood, obtained from a patient whose treatment included radiotherapy and nephrectomy. V is TRBV10-1 and J is TRBJ1-1; weak D call: TRBD1 (5 bases). The CDR3 DNA reads TGCGCCAGCAGTGAGTCGGGGCAACTGAACACTGAAGCTTTCTTT. Translated, it gives CASSESGQLNTEAFF.